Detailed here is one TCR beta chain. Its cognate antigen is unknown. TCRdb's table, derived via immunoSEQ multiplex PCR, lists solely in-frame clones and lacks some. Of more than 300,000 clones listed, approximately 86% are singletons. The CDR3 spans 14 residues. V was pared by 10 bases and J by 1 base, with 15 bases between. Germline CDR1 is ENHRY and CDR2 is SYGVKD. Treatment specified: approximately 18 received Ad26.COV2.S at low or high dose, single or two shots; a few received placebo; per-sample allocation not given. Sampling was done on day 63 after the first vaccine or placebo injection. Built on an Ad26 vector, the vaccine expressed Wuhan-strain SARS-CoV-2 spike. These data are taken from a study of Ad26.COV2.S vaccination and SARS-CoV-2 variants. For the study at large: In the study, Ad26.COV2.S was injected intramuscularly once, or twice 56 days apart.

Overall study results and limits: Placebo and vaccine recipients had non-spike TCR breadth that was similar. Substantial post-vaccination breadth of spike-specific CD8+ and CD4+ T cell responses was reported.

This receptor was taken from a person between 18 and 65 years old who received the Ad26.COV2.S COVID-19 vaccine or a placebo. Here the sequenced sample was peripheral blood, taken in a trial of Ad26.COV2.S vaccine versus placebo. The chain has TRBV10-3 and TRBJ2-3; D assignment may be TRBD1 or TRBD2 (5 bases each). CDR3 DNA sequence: TGTGCCAGCAGGACACCGGAGGGCACAGATACGCAGTATTTT. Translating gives CASRTPEGTDTQYF.